Listed below are T cell receptor beta chains from one sample, sequenced in a study of Graves' ophthalmopathy and Graves' hyperthyroidism. MiXCR was run by TCRdb on the multiplex PCR reads, yielding one entry per CDR3 protein. This sample has some 750,000 distinct CDR3 sequences, with around 40% found just once. The sample comprised peripheral blood. The receptors come from an adult man with Graves' ophthalmopathy. Each CDR3 is given with its conserved first and last residue. The D gene is left open where the match is weak. Clone size is shown for a subset of rows, as once, few, many or a class of expanded clone.

>.|TRBJ1-2|TRBV15|.
CATSRATGGYTF
TGTGCCACCAGCAGAGCAACCGGGGGCTACACCTTC
>.|TRBJ1-1|TRBV15|many
CATSRARFSNTEAFF
TGTGCCACCAGCAGAGCTAGGTTTTCGAACACTGAAGCTTTCTTT
>.|TRBJ1-5|TRBV2|few
CASASASGNQPQHF
TGTGCCAGCGCGTCGGCCTCGGGCAATCAGCCCCAGCATTTT
>.|TRBJ1-5|TRBV7-9|.
CASSLMPQVIFRYSNQPQHF
TGTGCCAGCAGCTTAATGCCCCAGGTGATATTCCGTTATAGCAATCAGCCCCAGCATTTT
>.|TRBJ2-7|TRBV15|many
CATSRDRRKASYEQYF
TGTGCCACCAGCAGAGATAGACGGAAGGCATCCTACGAGCAGTACTTC
>.|TRBJ2-7|TRBV7-8|few
CASTKQPYEQYF
TGTGCCAGCACCAAGCAACCCTACGAGCAGTACTTC
>TRBD2|TRBJ2-2|TRBV25-1|.
CASSLARGTSVTGELFF
TGTGCCAGCAGCTTAGCGAGGGGGACTAGCGTCACCGGGGAGCTGTTTTTT
>.|TRBJ2-1|TRBV25-1|many
CASSEYPTRGADEQFF
TGTGCCAGCAGTGAATATCCCACACGGGGGGCGGATGAGCAGTTCTTC
>.|TRBJ1-2|TRBV11-2|.
CASSLDRGGVYGYTF
TGTGCCAGCAGCCTTGATCGGGGGGGTGTCTATGGCTACACCTTC
>TRBD1|TRBJ2-7|TRBV15|many
CATSDSHRGQTYEQYF
TGTGCCACCAGCGACTCTCACCGGGGACAGACCTACGAGCAGTACTTC
>.|TRBJ1-2|TRBV9|.
CASSPTPDRATYGYTF
TGTGCCAGCAGCCCCACCCCGGACAGAGCAACCTATGGCTACACCTTC
>.|TRBJ2-7|TRBV7-9|.
CASSSSVTYEQYF
TGTGCCAGCAGCTCGTCGGTGACCTACGAGCAGTACTTC
>TRBD1|TRBJ1-3|TRBV7-9|many
CASSVGQGFGNTIYF
TGTGCCAGCAGCGTGGGACAGGGGTTTGGAAACACCATATATTTT
>TRBD2|TRBJ2-5|TRBV19|many
CASKEGLGGQETQYF
TGTGCCAGTAAGGAGGGACTCGGGGGGCAAGAGACCCAGTACTTC
>.|TRBJ1-2|TRBV25-1|many
CASSPDREVSYTF
TGTGCCAGCAGCCCGGACCGGGAGGTTAGCTACACCTTC
>.|TRBJ1-1|TRBV2|.
CASSLLSDTEAFF
TGTGCCAGCAGTTTATTAAGTGACACTGAAGCTTTCTTT
>TRBD1|TRBJ1-6|TRBV2|.
CASRVQGAGNSPLHF
TGTGCCAGCAGGGTCCAGGGGGCAGGTAATTCACCCCTCCACTTT
>.|TRBJ2-2|TRBV25-1|.
CASRFYSTGELFF
TGTGCCAGCAGGTTCTATAGCACCGGGGAGCTGTTTTTT
>.|TRBJ2-5|TRBV18|few
CASSPGTAETQYF
TGTGCCAGCAGCCCCGGGACCGCGGAGACCCAGTACTTC
>.|TRBJ2-2|TRBV24-1|few
CASRPANTGELFF
TGTGCCAGCAGGCCGGCGAACACCGGGGAGCTGTTTTTT
>TRBD2|TRBJ2-7|TRBV7-9|few
CASSSLAGLSEQYF
TGTGCCAGCAGCTCACTAGCGGGATTATCCGAGCAGTACTTC
>TRBD1|TRBJ1-4|TRBV20-1|few
CSAPGQGERTTNEKLFF
TGCAGTGCTCCCGGACAGGGGGAGCGGACAACTAATGAAAAACTGTTTTTT
>.|TRBJ2-7|TRBV2|.
CASSLRGIWYF
TGTGCCAGCAGTTTAAGGGGGATTTGGTATTTC
>.|TRBJ2-5|TRBV7-2|once
CASSPGGARETQYF
TGTGCCAGCAGCCCAGGGGGGGCCAGGGAGACCCAGTACTTC
>TRBD2|TRBJ2-5|TRBV11-2|.
CASSFLSGGPGETQYF
TGTGCCAGCAGCTTTTTGTCGGGAGGGCCCGGAGAGACCCAGTACTTC
>TRBD1|TRBJ2-5|TRBV5-8|many
CASSSGQGRVAGTQYF
TGTGCCAGCAGCTCGGGACAGGGAAGGGTCGCTGGGACCCAGTACTTC
>.|TRBJ1-3|TRBV20-1|.
CSARVNRLSGNTIYF
TGCAGTGCTAGAGTGAACAGGCTCAGTGGAAACACCATATATTTT
>TRBD2|TRBJ2-2|TRBV24-1|.
CATSDWGGGTGELFF
TGTGCCACCAGTGACTGGGGCGGGGGCACCGGGGAGCTGTTTTTT
>TRBD1|TRBJ1-5|TRBV19|.
CASSIHRGSNQPQHF
TGTGCCAGTAGTATCCACAGGGGTAGCAATCAGCCCCAGCATTTT
>TRBD2|TRBJ2-7|TRBV20-1|.
CSASSRVAGGSDEQYF
TGCAGTGCTAGTTCTCGGGTAGCGGGAGGTAGCGACGAGCAGTACTTC
>TRBD1|TRBJ1-6|TRBV6-5|.
CASSYAGQRNSPLHF
TGTGCCAGCAGTTACGCGGGACAGCGGAATTCACCCCTCCACTTT
>.|TRBJ2-6|TRBV25-1|many
CASSEGEGIPSGANVLTF
TGTGCCAGCAGTGAGGGAGAAGGGATACCCTCTGGGGCCAACGTCCTGACTTTC
>TRBD1|TRBJ2-7|TRBV11-2|.
CASSTRTGGNDEQYF
TGTGCCAGCAGCACTAGGACAGGGGGCAACGACGAGCAGTACTTC
>.|TRBJ2-7|TRBV7-3|few
CASSSMGGSEQYF
TGTGCCAGCAGCTCTATGGGGGGATCCGAGCAGTACTTC
>TRBD1|TRBJ1-2|TRBV19|many
CASSSRQGQGASYTF
TGTGCCAGTAGCTCACGACAAGGGCAGGGGGCAAGCTACACCTTC
>TRBD1|TRBJ2-7|TRBV29-1|many
CSVVRTGSLWEQYF
TGCAGCGTTGTCAGGACAGGGTCTCTCTGGGAGCAGTACTTC
>.|TRBJ1-5|TRBV24-1|once
CATSSTGLGNQPQHF
TGTGCCACCAGCTCCACAGGGTTGGGCAATCAGCCCCAGCATTTT
>.|TRBJ1-2|TRBV25-1|few
CASSLKGIGGYTF
TGTGCCAGCAGTTTAAAGGGAATCGGTGGCTACACCTTC
>.|TRBJ1-5|TRBV7-9|many
CASSLSVGQPQHF
TGTGCCAGCAGCTTAAGTGTGGGGCAGCCCCAGCATTTT
>TRBD2|TRBJ2-7|TRBV7-8|few
CASSAEGAGAGEQYF
TGCGCCAGCAGCGCGGAGGGAGCGGGAGCTGGTGAGCAGTACTTC
>TRBD1|TRBJ1-2|TRBV19|.
CASSEGTGYGYTF
TGTGCCAGTAGTGAGGGGACAGGGTACGGCTACACCTTC
>.|TRBJ1-3|TRBV10-2|many
CASSEEGTGNTIYF
TGCGCCAGCAGTGAGGAGGGGACTGGAAACACCATATATTTT
>TRBD2|TRBJ2-5|TRBV7-9|many
CASSFGAGGVETQYF
TGTGCCAGCAGCTTTGGGGCGGGAGGTGTGGAGACCCAGTACTTC
>.|TRBJ1-5|TRBV19|few
CASSIMGRGNQPQHF
TGTGCCAGTAGTATTATGGGCAGGGGCAATCAGCCCCAGCATTTT
>.|TRBJ2-2|TRBV5-8|many
CASSQQVGTTRSELFF
TGTGCCAGCAGCCAACAAGTTGGTACAACCAGATCGGAGCTGTTTTTT
>.|TRBJ2-7|TRBV19|.
CASAAGNSYEQYF
TGTGCCAGCGCCGCAGGAAACTCCTACGAGCAGTACTTC
>.|TRBJ1-2|TRBV25-1|.
CASLEAPTDHYGYTF
TGTGCCAGCTTGGAGGCCCCCACGGATCACTATGGCTACACCTTC
>.|TRBJ2-5|TRBV20-1|.
CSARRQEMKETQYF
TGCAGTGCTAGGAGGCAGGAGATGAAAGAGACCCAGTACTTC